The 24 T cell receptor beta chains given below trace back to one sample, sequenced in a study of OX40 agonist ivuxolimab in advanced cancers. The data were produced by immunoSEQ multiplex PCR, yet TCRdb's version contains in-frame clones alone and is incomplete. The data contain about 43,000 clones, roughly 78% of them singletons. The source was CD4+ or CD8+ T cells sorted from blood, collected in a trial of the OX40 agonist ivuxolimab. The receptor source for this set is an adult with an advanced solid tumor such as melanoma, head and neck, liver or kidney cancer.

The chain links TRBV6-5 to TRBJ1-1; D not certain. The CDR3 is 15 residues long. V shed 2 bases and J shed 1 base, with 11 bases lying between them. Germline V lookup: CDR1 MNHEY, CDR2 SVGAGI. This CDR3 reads CASSYARTENTEAFF. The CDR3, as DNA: TGTGCCAGCAGTTACGCTAGGACGGAGAACACTGAAGCTTTCTTT.

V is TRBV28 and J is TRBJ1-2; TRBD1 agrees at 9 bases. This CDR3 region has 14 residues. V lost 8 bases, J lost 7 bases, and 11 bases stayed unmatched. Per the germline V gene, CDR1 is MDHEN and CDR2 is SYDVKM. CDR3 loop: CASGITGGAGGYTF. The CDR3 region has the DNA TGTGCCAGCGGTATAACAGGGGGCGCGGGTGGCTACACCTTC.

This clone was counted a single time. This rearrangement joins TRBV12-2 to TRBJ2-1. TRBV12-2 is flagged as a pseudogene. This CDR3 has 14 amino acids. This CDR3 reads CASPLHGSYNEQFF. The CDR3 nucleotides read TGTGCAAGTCCCCTGCATGGCTCCTACAATGAGCAGTTCTTC.

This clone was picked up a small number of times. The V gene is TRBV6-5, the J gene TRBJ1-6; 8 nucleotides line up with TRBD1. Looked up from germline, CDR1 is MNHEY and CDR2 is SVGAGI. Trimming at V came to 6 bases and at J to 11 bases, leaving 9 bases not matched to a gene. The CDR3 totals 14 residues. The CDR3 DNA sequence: TGTGCCAGCAGCATAACGACAGGGGTGGCACCCCTCCACTTT. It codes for CASSITTGVAPLHF.

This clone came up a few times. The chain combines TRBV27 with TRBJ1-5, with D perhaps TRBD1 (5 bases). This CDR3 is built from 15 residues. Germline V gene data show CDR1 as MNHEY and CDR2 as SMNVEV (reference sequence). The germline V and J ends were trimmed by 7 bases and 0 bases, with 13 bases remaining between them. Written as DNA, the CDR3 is TGTGCCAGCAAGGGGTGGGGTAATAGCAATCAGCCCCAGCATTTT. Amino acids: CASKGWGNSNQPQHF.

CDR3 DNA sequence: TGCGCCAGCAGCCAAGAGGAGGGGGTTTGGCGTGAAGCTTTCTTT. Protein product: CASSQEEGVWREAFF. This rearrangement joins TRBV4-3 to TRBJ1-1; TRBD1 is a possible D gene (6 bases). V lost 0 bases to trimming and J lost 7 bases, with 15 bases between them. Germline V CDR1 and CDR2: LGHNA, YSLEER. CDR3 length: 15 residues.

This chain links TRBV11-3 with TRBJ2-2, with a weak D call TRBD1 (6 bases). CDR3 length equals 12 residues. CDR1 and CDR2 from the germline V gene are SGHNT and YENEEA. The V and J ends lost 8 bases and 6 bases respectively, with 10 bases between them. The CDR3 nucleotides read TGTGCCAGCGGAAACAGGGCCGGGGAGCTGTTTTTT. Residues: CASGNRAGELFF. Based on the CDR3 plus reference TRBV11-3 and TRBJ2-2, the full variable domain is EAGVVQSPRYKIIEKKQPVAFWCNPISGHNTLYWYLQNLGQGPELLIRYENEEAVDDSQLPKDRFSAERLKGVDSTLKIQPAELGDSAVYLCASGNRAGELFFGEGSRLTVL.

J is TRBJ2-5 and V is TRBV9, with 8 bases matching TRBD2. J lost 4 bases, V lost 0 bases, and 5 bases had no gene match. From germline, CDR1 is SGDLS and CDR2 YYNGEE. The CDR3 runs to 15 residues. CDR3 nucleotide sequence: TGTGCCAGCAGCGTAGCCGGGACTAGTGGAGAGACCCAGTACTTC. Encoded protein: CASSVAGTSGETQYF.

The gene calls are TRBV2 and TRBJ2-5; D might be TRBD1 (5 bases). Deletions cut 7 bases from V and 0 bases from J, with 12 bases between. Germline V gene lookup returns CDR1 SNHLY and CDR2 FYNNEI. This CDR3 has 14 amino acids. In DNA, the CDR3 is TGTGCCAGCACAGACAGTGATTACCAAGAGACCCAGTACTTC. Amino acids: CASTDSDYQETQYF.

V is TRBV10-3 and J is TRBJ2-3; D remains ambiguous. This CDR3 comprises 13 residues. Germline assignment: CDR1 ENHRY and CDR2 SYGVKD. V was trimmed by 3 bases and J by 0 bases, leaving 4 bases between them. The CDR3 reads CAISDISTDTQYF. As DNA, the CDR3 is TGTGCCATCAGTGATATTAGCACAGATACGCAGTATTTT.

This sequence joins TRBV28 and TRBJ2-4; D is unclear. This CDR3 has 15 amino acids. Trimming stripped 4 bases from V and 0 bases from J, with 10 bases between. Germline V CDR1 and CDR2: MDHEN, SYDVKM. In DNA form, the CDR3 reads TGTGCCAGCAGTTCCTCGGATTTAGCCAAAAACATTCAGTACTTC. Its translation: CASSSSDLAKNIQYF.

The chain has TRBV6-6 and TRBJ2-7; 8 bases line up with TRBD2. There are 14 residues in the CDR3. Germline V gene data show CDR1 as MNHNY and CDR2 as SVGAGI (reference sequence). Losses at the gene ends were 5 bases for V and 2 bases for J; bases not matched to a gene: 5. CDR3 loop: CASSRGGIPYEQYF. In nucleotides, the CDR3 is TGTGCCAGCAGTCGGGGGGGAATCCCCTACGAGCAGTACTTC.

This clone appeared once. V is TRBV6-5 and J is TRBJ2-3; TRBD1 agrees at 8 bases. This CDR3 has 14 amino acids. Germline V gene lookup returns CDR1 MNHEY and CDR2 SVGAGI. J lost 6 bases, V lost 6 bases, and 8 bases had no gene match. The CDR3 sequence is CASRQGAASDTQYF. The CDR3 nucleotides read TGTGCCAGCAGGCAGGGGGCTGCCTCCGATACGCAGTATTTT.

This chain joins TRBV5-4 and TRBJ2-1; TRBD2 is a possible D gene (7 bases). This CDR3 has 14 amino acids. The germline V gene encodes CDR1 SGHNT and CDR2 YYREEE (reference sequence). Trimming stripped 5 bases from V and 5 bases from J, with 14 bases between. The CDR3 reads CASRGASGNNEQFF. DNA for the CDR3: TGTGCCAGCAGGGGGGCTAGCGGCAACAATGAGCAGTTCTTC.

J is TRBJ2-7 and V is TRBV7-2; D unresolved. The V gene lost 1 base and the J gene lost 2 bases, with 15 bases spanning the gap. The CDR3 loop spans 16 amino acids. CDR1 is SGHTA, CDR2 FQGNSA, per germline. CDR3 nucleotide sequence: TGTGCCAGCAGCTTAGATCTGCTCTCGGGCGCCTACGAGCAGTACTTC. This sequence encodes CASSLDLLSGAYEQYF.

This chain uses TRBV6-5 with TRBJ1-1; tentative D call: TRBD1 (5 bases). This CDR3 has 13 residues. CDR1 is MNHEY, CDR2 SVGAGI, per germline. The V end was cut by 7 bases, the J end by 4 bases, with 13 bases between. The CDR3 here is CASTRDGTTEAFF. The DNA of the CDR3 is TGTGCCAGCACCCGGGACGGTACCACTGAAGCTTTCTTT.

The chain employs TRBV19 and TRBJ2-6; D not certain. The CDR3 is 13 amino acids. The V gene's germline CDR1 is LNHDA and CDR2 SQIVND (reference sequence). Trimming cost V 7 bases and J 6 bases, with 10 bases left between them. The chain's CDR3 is CASTPPEANVLTF. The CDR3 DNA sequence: TGTGCCAGTACCCCCCCCGAGGCCAACGTCCTGACTTTC.

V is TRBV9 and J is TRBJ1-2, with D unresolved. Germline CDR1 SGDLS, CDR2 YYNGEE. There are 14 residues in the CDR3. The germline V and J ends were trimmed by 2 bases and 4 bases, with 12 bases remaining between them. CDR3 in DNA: TGTGCCAGCAGCGTCACAGATGAGCTCTATGGCTACACCTTC. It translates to CASSVTDELYGYTF.

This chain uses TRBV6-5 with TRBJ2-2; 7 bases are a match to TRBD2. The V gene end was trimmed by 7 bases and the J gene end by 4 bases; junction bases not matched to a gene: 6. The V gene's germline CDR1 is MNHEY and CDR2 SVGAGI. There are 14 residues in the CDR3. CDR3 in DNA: TGTGCCAGCAAGCGACTAGCCGTCACCGGGGAGCTGTTTTTT. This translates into CASKRLAVTGELFF.

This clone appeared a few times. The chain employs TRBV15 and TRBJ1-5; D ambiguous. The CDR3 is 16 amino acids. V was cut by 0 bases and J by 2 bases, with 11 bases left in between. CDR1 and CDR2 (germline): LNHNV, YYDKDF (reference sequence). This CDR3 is CATSRDLGYGNQPQHF. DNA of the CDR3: TGTGCCACCAGCAGAGATCTTGGGTATGGCAATCAGCCCCAGCATTTT.

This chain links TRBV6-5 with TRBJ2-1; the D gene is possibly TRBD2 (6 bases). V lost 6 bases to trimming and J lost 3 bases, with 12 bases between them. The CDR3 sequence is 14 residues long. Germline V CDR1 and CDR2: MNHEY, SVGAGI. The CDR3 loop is CASRRAGYYNEQFF. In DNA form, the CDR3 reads TGTGCCAGCAGGCGAGCGGGCTACTACAATGAGCAGTTCTTC.

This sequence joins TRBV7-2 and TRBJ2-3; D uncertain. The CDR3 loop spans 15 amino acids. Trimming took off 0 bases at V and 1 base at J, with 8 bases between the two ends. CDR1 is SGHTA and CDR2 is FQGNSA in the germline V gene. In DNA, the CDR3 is TGTGCCAGCAGCTTAGCAAGATCCGGCACAGATACGCAGTATTTT. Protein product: CASSLARSGTDTQYF.

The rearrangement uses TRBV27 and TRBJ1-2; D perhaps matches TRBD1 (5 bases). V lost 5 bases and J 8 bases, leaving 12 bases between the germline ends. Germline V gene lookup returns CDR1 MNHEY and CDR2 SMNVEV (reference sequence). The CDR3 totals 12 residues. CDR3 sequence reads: CASSPLGAGYTF. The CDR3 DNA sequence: TGTGCCAGCAGTCCACTCGGGGCGGGCTACACCTTC.

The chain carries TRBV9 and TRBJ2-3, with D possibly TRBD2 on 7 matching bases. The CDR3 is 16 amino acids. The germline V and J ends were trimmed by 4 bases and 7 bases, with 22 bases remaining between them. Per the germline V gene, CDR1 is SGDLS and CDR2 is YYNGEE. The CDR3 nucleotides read TGTGCCAGCAGCCCACCGGGGGGCGGGGACGTGAATACGCAGTATTTT. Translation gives CASSPPGGGDVNTQYF.